This T cell receptor (beta chain) was profiled in a study of T cells in Graves' hyperthyroidism and ophthalmopathy. Germline lookup yields CDR1 SGHAT and CDR2 FQNNGV. The CDR3 consists of 17 residues. V dropped 5 bases and J dropped 6; count of bases not matched to a gene: 11. Study conclusions and caveats: Among thyroid clonotypes expanded above 0.001, most also appeared in blood. A model of 13 V-J pairs discriminated ophthalmopathy from stable hyperthyroidism.

Amplified regions were TCR beta CDR3 sequences from RNA transcripts. Researchers ran a first-round RT-PCR on the TCR CDR3 using the HTBI primer set. Using its own MiXCR run on the multiplex PCR reads, TCRdb lists one record per CDR3 protein. The sample shows hundreds of thousands of distinct CDR3 sequences, about 15% of them seen only once. This clonotype has a count of ten or more. Its antigen is not identified. This chain uses TRBV11-2 with TRBJ2-2; 11 bases agree with TRBD2. The TCR sequence derives from a woman in her 40s with Graves' ophthalmopathy. Sequenced material: blood. In DNA form, the CDR3 reads TGTGCCAGCAGCCCCTACCCACAACTAGCGGGAGCCGGGGAGCTGTTTTTT. This gives the protein CASSPYPQLAGAGELFF.